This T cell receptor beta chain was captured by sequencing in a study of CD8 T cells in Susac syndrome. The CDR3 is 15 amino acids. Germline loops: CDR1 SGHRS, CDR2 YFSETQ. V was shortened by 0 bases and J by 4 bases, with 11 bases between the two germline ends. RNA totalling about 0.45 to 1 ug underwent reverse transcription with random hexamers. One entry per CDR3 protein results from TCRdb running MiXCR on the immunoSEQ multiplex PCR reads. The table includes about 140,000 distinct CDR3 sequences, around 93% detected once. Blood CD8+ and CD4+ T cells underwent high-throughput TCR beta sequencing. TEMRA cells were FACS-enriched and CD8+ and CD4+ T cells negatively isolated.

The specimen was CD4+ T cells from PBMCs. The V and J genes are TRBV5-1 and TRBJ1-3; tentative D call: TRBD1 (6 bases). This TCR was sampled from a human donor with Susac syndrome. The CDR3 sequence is CASSLGQDRGNTIYF. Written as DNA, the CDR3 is TGCGCCAGCAGCTTGGGACAAGACAGGGGAAACACCATATATTTT.